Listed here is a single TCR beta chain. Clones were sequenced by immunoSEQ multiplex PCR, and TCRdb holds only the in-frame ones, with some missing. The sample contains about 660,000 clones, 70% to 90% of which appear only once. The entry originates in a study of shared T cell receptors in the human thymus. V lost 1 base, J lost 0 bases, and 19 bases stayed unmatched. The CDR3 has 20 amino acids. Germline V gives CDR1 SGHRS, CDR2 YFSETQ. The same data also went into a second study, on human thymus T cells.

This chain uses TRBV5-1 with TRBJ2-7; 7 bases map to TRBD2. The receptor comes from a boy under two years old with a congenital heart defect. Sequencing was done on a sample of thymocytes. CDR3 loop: CASSLKVRWGGSLSSYEQYF. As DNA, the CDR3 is TGCGCCAGCAGCTTGAAGGTGCGGTGGGGCGGGAGCCTGAGCTCCTACGAGCAGTACTTC.